This T cell receptor (beta chain) derives from a study of blood T cell repertoires in COVID-19 (dated by TCRdb to about 2020). Background for the entire study: The collaborator samples originated in the United States, Italy and Spain and spanned the acute and convalescent phases of COVID-19. A de-identified subject ID, COVID-19 status, age in years and sex were almost always included in the sample metadata. A freely available public database, intended as a resource for researchers studying the immune response to SARS-CoV-2, is where the repertoires were released. Subjects who had been exposed to COVID-19, were actively infected with it, or had recovered from it provided the deeply sampled blood TCRbeta repertoires that made up the dataset. The samples were drawn from two sources: the first 160 participants of the ongoing ImmuneRACE study, and 1,000 to 1,500 subjects contributed by 6 global collaborators. The prospective study material was composed of cDNA or gDNA derived from T cells, B-cell-depleted T cells, or PBMCs. Where available, HLA class I and class II types were obtained from metadata supplied by the sample provider rather than from assay-based typing. Results the study describes overall, beyond this receptor: How much clinical and demographic metadata was included differed by source and by participant, and the metadata was provided uncurated.

This clone was detected once. Its antigen specificity is not known. The record has no base qualities; no much larger clone is one base away. Other DNA variants within this sample encode the same CDR3. TCRbeta CDR3 regions were amplified from genomic DNA using the immunoSEQ Assay, a bias-controlled multiplex PCR. The study's processing was this. The number of nucleated cells in each sample was estimated from the amplification of reference gene primers within the assay. To quantify the absolute abundance of each unique TCRbeta CDR3 rearrangement, sequence reads were collapsed and filtered. For each sample, productive Simpson clonality was calculated by taking the square root of Simpson's diversity index across productive rearrangements. The immuneACCESS repertoire file appears here via TCRdb, limited to in-frame rearrangements. These files lack a portion of the clones; in checked studies, under half of the deficit traces to unresolved V genes, and the cause of the others is not known. The V and J calls and clone size come from that table; D and trimming were worked out from the DNA. The table for this sample lists 190,000 or so clones; 70% to 85% of them were counted only once. Clones ranked in the top ten supply approximately 6.9% of the sample.

The CDR3 measures 14 amino acids from cysteine to phenylalanine. Kept here is only the CDR3 DNA, which spans 42 bases and is read in frame from base 1. Sequences LGHDT (CDR1) and YNNKEL (CDR2) are obtained from the germline V gene (reference sequence). A distance of 10 bases separates the germline ends of V and J, which lose 4 bases and 1 base respectively. Each collaborating institution followed its own protocols to collect whole blood in K2EDTA tubes. For TCRbeta analysis, collaborators shipped samples in one of three forms: frozen whole blood, isolated PBMCs, or DNA extracted from either of those sample types.

The chain uses TRBV3-1 (or the pseudogene TRBV3-2) and TRBJ1-1, with no reliable assignment of the D segment. Material: peripheral blood. This sequence was found in a human donor with acute or convalescent COVID-19. The donor label of this sample is uncertain. The DNA reads as follows: TGTGCCAGCAGCCCTACGGGGAAGAACACTGAAGCTTTCTTT. Its product reads: CASSPTGKNTEAFF.